This T cell receptor beta chain is from a study of T cell changes during pregnancy in multiple sclerosis. Profiled with immunoSEQ multiplex PCR; TCRdb holds only in-frame clones, not every one. The sample includes roughly 48,000 clones, 95% of them seen just once. V was cut by 0 bases and J by 8 bases, with 16 bases left in between. Germline V gene sequence: CDR1 LNHNV, CDR2 YYDKDF (reference sequence). This CDR3 is 15 amino acids long. The sequence was obtained from a female donor with multiple sclerosis, enrolled in a pregnancy study. The chain has TRBV15 and TRBJ1-1, with D maybe TRBD1 (6 bases). The material was CD8+ T cells from peripheral blood mononuclear cells, obtained in the first trimester of pregnancy. CDR3 DNA sequence: TGTGCCACCAGCAGAGATGGGGGGGCTGTAAGGGAAGCTTTCTTT. As protein: CATSRDGGAVREAFF. The full variable domain, rest sourced from reference TRBV15 and TRBJ1-1, is DAMVIQNPRYQVTQFGKPVTLSCSQTLNHNVMYWYQQKSSQAPKLLFHYYDKDFNNEADTPDNFQSRRPNTSFCFLDIRSPGLGDTAMYLCATSRDGGAVREAFFGQGTRLTVV.